Each of the 11 T cell receptor beta chains below was sequenced from the same sample in a study of monozygotic twins with inflammatory bowel disease. TCRdb derives one entry per CDR3 protein from the 5' RACE reads, leaving out DNA. This sample's table has 400,000 or so distinct CDR3 sequences. The specimen was blood. The receptors stem from a human donor with ulcerative colitis or Crohn's disease, or a healthy co-twin of an affected twin (not recorded which).

The J gene is TRBJ2-3, the V gene TRBV11-2; TCRdb's D call, TRBD2, is unchecked because there is no DNA. This CDR3 region has 18 residues. Germline V gene data show CDR1 as SGHAT and CDR2 as FQNNGV. The CDR3 sequence: CASSHLRPSGRFTDTQYF.

The rearrangement joins TRBV5-6 to TRBJ2-7. Germline V lookup: CDR1 SGHDT, CDR2 YYEEEE. The CDR3 length is 15 residues. CDR3 region: CASSLAGGDSYEQYF.

The chain's CDR3 is CASSPPGLARETQYF. The rearrangement links TRBV12-3 or TRBV12-4 to TRBJ2-5; TCRdb indicates TRBD2, and absent DNA this call remains unverified. The CDR3 runs 15 residues.

The chain recombines TRBV4-3 with TRBJ2-7. The CDR3 is 15 residues long. Germline values: CDR1 LGHNA, CDR2 YSLEER. CDR3 sequence: CASSQEPHSSYEQYF.

V gene TRBV28 combines with J gene TRBJ2-3; TCRdb gives TRBD1 as the D gene, but with no DNA this cannot be confirmed. CDR3 length: 16 residues. Germline-derived CDR1 and CDR2 are MDHEN and SYDVKM. This CDR3 reads CASIKGNRAGEDTQYF.

The V call is TRBV27, the J call TRBJ2-1; TCRdb gives TRBD1 as the D gene, but with no DNA this cannot be confirmed. The CDR3 is made up of 16 amino acids. The germline V gene has CDR1 MNHEY and CDR2 SMNVEV (reference sequence). The CDR3 loop reads CASSLYFPRQGSEQFF.

This chain links TRBV4-2 with TRBJ2-3; TCRdb lists TRBD2, though no DNA is available to test this call. This CDR3 comprises 17 residues. Germline assignment: CDR1 LGHNA and CDR2 YNFKEQ. The CDR3 is CASSQDVAGGLTDTQYF.

V is TRBV5-5 and J is TRBJ2-1; the D call of TRBD2 rests on TCRdb alone, since no DNA is present to check it. There are 18 residues in the CDR3. Germline-derived CDR1 and CDR2 are SGHKS and YYEKEE (reference sequence). The CDR3 sequence is CASSLAFAGTSLYNEQFF.

This chain connects TRBV20-1 to TRBJ2-1; TCRdb selects TRBD1, and the lack of DNA leaves this call unchecked. The CDR3 runs to 15 residues. Germline CDR1 DFQATT, CDR2 SNEGSKA (reference sequence). The chain's CDR3 is CSARAGASGYNEQFF.

The chain employs TRBV4-3 and TRBJ1-5; absent DNA, TCRdb's TRBD1 call cannot be checked. From germline, CDR1 is LGHNA and CDR2 YSLEER. The CDR3 extends over 15 amino acids. The CDR3: CASSQDAGVNQPQHF.

This chain uses TRBV5-1 with TRBJ2-7; TCRdb names TRBD1, which stays unverified in the absence of DNA. Per germline, CDR1 SGHRS and CDR2 YFSETQ. The CDR3 has 17 amino acids. CDR3 sequence reads: CASSSLPRDRGLYEQYF.